This passage covers 20 T cell receptor beta chains from one sample sequenced in a study of T cell responses to AZD1222 COVID-19 vaccine. Assay used: immunoSEQ multiplex PCR; TCRdb lists only in-frame clones, some missing. The table has about 150,000 clones, approximately 87% seen once. Source: peripheral blood, taken on day 0 of MenACWY control vaccination. The receptors were sampled from an adult in good health.

The chain joins TRBV10-3 to TRBJ2-1; no definite D call. The V gene lost 4 bases and the J gene lost 5 bases, with 6 bases spanning the gap. Germline loops: CDR1 ENHRY, CDR2 SYGVKD. The CDR3 is made up of 12 amino acids. The CDR3 region is CAISVGDNEQFF. In DNA, the CDR3 is TGTGCCATCAGTGTTGGTGACAATGAGCAGTTCTTC.

The CDR3 is CASGPSLAGGHNEQFF. The CDR3 DNA reads as TGTGCTAGTGGTCCTTCCTTAGCGGGGGGGCACAATGAGCAGTTCTTC. The V gene is TRBV12-5, the J gene TRBJ2-1, with 11 positions matching TRBD2. The CDR3 is 16 residues long. Losses at the gene ends were 5 bases for V and 5 bases for J; bases not matched to a gene: 8. Germline V gene sequence: CDR1 LGHNT, CDR2 FRNRAP.

The chain joins TRBV7-9 to TRBJ1-2, with a tentative D call TRBD1 (5 bases). This CDR3 is 13 amino acids long. Germline-derived CDR1 and CDR2 are SEHNR and FQNEAQ (reference sequence). Between the trimmed V and J ends, which lost 0 bases and 6 bases, there was a span of 8 bases. The CDR3 protein is CASSLAREDGYTF. The CDR3 nucleotides are TGTGCCAGCAGCTTAGCCAGGGAAGATGGCTACACCTTC.

This sequence joins TRBV11-2 and TRBJ1-2, with 9 bases matching TRBD1. V was pared by 1 base and J by 7 bases, with 4 bases of the junction left unmatched. CDR1 is SGHAT, CDR2 FQNNGV, per germline. The CDR3 extends over 14 amino acids. The CDR3 region is CASSLALGQGGYTF. In DNA, the CDR3 is TGTGCCAGCAGCTTAGCATTGGGACAGGGTGGCTACACCTTC.

The J gene is TRBJ1-2, the V gene TRBV6-1; a possible D gene is TRBD1 (6 bases). V lost 6 bases and J lost 4, with 12 bases in between. CDR3 size: 13 residues. Germline-derived CDR1 and CDR2 are MNHNS and SASEGT. CDR3 sequence (DNA): TGTGCCAGCAGCGAGGGGGGCGGCTATGGCTACACCTTC. Residues: CASSEGGGYGYTF.

The chain couples TRBV24-1 to TRBJ2-1; the match to TRBD2 covers 12 bases. The CDR3 length is 18 residues. The germline CDR1 and CDR2 sequences are KGHDR and SFDVKD. J gave up 2 bases and V 1 base, and 5 bases lay outside the gene matches. The CDR3 DNA reads TGTGCCACCAGTGATTTTTTCCCTAGCGGGGGGGCCTACAATGAGCAGTTCTTC. It yields the protein CATSDFFPSGGAYNEQFF.

V is TRBV27 and J is TRBJ1-6; tentative D call: TRBD1 (5 bases). Trimming pared 3 bases from V and 9 bases from J, leaving 18 bases between. The CDR3 totals 16 residues. Per the germline V gene, CDR1 is MNHEY and CDR2 is SMNVEV (reference sequence). The CDR3 DNA is TGTGCCAGCAGTTTTGAGGGCGGATTAGGGACTTCACCCCTCCACTTT. Translated, it gives CASSFEGGLGTSPLHF.

The V gene is TRBV5-1, the J gene TRBJ2-7, with 13 bases aligning to TRBD2. The CDR3 sequence is 16 residues long. Germline-derived CDR1 and CDR2 are SGHRS and YFSETQ. V lost 4 bases and J lost 0; bases outside the gene matches: 4. This chain's CDR3 is CASSPGLAGVSYEQYF. Here the CDR3 DNA reads TGCGCCAGCAGCCCCGGACTAGCGGGGGTCTCCTACGAGCAGTACTTC.

The rearrangement joins TRBV19 to TRBJ1-1; weak D call: TRBD1 (5 bases). This CDR3 has 15 residues. CDR1 is LNHDA, CDR2 SQIVND, per germline (reference sequence). Trimming pared 5 bases from V and 1 base from J, leaving 14 bases between. The CDR3 bases are TGTGCCAGTAGTTTCGGGGCAGGCGGGAACACTGAAGCTTTCTTT. The encoded protein is CASSFGAGGNTEAFF.

Only one count was recorded for this clone. The gene calls are TRBV19 and TRBJ2-4; D not resolved. Germline V CDR1 and CDR2: LNHDA, SQIVND (reference sequence). V lost 1 base, J lost 2 bases, and 18 bases lay in between. The CDR3 extends over 18 amino acids. The CDR3 reads CASSIGLRERLTKNIQYF. DNA for the CDR3: TGTGCCAGTAGTATAGGGTTGCGAGAGAGGTTAACCAAAAACATTCAGTACTTC.

This clone is a singleton in its sample. This chain links TRBV28 with TRBJ1-5, with D maybe TRBD1 (6 bases). The CDR3 covers 13 residues. Trimming left V 5 bases short and J 5 bases short, with 10 bases between. In germline, CDR1 is MDHEN, CDR2 SYDVKM. The CDR3 spells CASSLDSDQPQHF. As DNA, the CDR3 is TGTGCCAGCAGTCTGGACAGCGATCAGCCCCAGCATTTT.

V and J are TRBV27 and TRBJ1-2, with TRBD1 identical over 7 bases. After removal of 1 base from V and 1 base from J, the junction contained 6 bases not matched to a gene. This CDR3 has 16 amino acids. The germline V gene encodes CDR1 MNHEY and CDR2 SMNVEV (reference sequence). The CDR3 coding sequence is TGTGCCAGCAGTTTATACGGGACAGCCTTTAACTATGGCTACACCTTC. As protein: CASSLYGTAFNYGYTF.

The V and J genes are TRBV29-1 and TRBJ1-2; no firm D call. Germline V gene data show CDR1 as SQVTM and CDR2 as ANQGSEA. The CDR3 has 12 amino acids. With 4 bases removed from V and 4 bases from J, the gap between germline ends came to 10 bases. The CDR3 protein is CSVGADPYGYTF. In DNA, the CDR3 is TGCAGCGTTGGAGCAGACCCCTATGGCTACACCTTC.

The gene calls are TRBV5-1 and TRBJ2-6; D possibly corresponds to TRBD1 (6 bases). V lost 2 bases, J lost 8 bases, and 8 bases lay in between. The germline CDR1 and CDR2 sequences are SGHRS and YFSETQ. The CDR3 totals 13 residues. The CDR3 here is CASSFQGTNVLTF. CDR3 DNA sequence: TGCGCCAGCAGCTTCCAGGGGACCAACGTCCTGACTTTC.

V usage is TRBV7-2 and J usage is TRBJ2-7; 7 positions agree with TRBD1. Germline-derived CDR1 and CDR2 are SGHTA and FQGNSA. The CDR3 is made up of 16 amino acids. Trimming took 0 bases from V and 3 from J; bases not matched to a gene: 8. The CDR3 DNA is TGTGCCAGCAGCTTAGCGACAGGGCAAGGGAACTACGAGCAGTACTTC. It is translated as CASSLATGQGNYEQYF.

This clone was counted between two and nine times. The gene calls are TRBV3-1 (or the pseudogene TRBV3-2) and TRBJ2-1; 8 bases match TRBD1. J lost 9 bases, V lost 1 base, and 5 bases had no gene match. This CDR3 has 14 residues. The germline CDR1 and CDR2 sequences are LGHDT and YNNKEL (reference sequence). This CDR3 is CASSQGGQAIEQFF. CDR3 nucleotide sequence: TGTGCCAGCAGCCAAGGGGGACAGGCCATTGAGCAGTTCTTC.

The V call is TRBV13, the J call TRBJ1-2; D unresolved. Germline V gene lookup returns CDR1 PRHDT and CDR2 FYEKMQ (reference sequence). The CDR3 extends over 12 amino acids. V was trimmed by 0 bases and J by 12 bases, leaving 11 bases between them. The CDR3 protein is CASSLGQRVDTF. The CDR3 DNA follows: TGTGCCAGCAGCTTAGGCCAGAGGGTAGACACCTTC. Full variable domain (rest looked up from reference TRBV13 and TRBJ1-2): AAGVIQSPRHLIKEKRETATLKCYPIPRHDTVYWYQQGPGQDPQFLISFYEKMQSDKGSIPDRFSAQQFSDYHSELNMSSLELGDSALYFCASSLGQRVDTFGSGTRLTVV.

The chain couples TRBV18 to TRBJ2-7; possibly TRBD1 or TRBD2 for D (5 bases each). Germline CDR1 and CDR2: KGHSH and LQKENI. Trimming removed 5 bases from V and 7 bases from J, with 24 bases in between. The CDR3 is 16 residues long. The CDR3 DNA reads as TGTGCCAGCTCATCCCGGGCAGGGAGAGCTTTCGCGGAGCAGTACTTC. Translated, it gives CASSSRAGRAFAEQYF.

The J gene is TRBJ1-2, the V gene TRBV11-2; D not certain. V lost 4 bases to trimming and J lost 8 bases, with 11 bases between them. CDR3 length: 12 residues. From germline, CDR1 is SGHAT and CDR2 FQNNGV. This CDR3 reads CASSSPLGGYTF. CDR3 in DNA: TGTGCCAGCAGCTCCCCATTGGGAGGCTACACCTTC.

This chain joins TRBV9 and TRBJ2-2; 11 nucleotides match TRBD1. Trimming cost V 1 base and J 4 bases; bases outside gene matches: 3. The V gene's germline CDR1 is SGDLS and CDR2 YYNGEE. The CDR3 sequence is 16 residues long. As DNA, the CDR3 is TGTGCCAGCAGCGTATGGGACAGGGGGACCACCGGGGAGCTGTTTTTT. It codes for CASSVWDRGTTGELFF.